This TCR beta chain was retrieved from a study of shared clonotypes between healthy human individuals. Donors comprised only Caucasian adults living in Nashville, Tennessee. From germline, CDR1 is SEHNR and CDR2 FQNEAQ (reference sequence). The length of the CDR3 is 13 residues. The V end lost 0 bases, the J end lost 10 bases, and 12 bases lay between the germline ends. This table comes from immunoSEQ multiplex PCR, and its TCRdb copy is limited to in-frame clones, with some not included. Of about 600,000 clones listed, roughly four fifths are singletons. V and J are TRBV7-9 and TRBJ1-1; D gene unclear. Sequencing was performed on PBMCs. The sequence derives from a woman aged 40 to 50 in good health. Some clones in this sample may be carry-over from other donors' samples. CDR3 sequence (DNA): TGTGCCAGCAGCTTAGCTGAGCAGGCGGGAGCTTTCTTT. Protein product: CASSLAEQAGAFF. Based on the CDR3 plus reference TRBV7-9 and TRBJ1-1, the full variable domain is DTGVSQNPRHKITKRGQNVTFRCDPISEHNRLYWYRQTLGQGPEFLTYFQNEAQLEKSRLLSDRFSAERPKGSFSTLEIQRTEQGDSAMYLCASSLAEQAGAFFGQGTRLTVV.